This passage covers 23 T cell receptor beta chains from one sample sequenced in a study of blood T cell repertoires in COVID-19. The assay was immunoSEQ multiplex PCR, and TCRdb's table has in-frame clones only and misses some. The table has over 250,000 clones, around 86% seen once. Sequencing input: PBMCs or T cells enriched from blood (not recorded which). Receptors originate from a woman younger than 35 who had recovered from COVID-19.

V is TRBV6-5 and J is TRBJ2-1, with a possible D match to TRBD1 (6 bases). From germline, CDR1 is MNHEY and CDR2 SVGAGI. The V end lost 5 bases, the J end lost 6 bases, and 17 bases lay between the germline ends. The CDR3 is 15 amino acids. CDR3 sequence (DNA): TGTGCCAGCAGTAGGACAGCGGTATCGGGCAATGAGCAGTTCTTC. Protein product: CASSRTAVSGNEQFF.

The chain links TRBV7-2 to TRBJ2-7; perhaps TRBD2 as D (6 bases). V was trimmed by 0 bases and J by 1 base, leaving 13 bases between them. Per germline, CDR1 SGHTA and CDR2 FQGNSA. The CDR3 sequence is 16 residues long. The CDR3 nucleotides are TGTGCCAGCAGCTTAGCCCGTAGCGGTCCTTCCTACGAGCAGTACTTC. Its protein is CASSLARSGPSYEQYF. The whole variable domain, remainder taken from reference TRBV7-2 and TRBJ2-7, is GAGVSQSPSNKVTEKGKDVELRCDPISGHTALYWYRQSLGQGLEFLIYFQGNSAPDKSGLPSDRFSAERTGGSVSTLTIQRTQQEDSAVYLCASSLARSGPSYEQYFGPGTRLTVT.

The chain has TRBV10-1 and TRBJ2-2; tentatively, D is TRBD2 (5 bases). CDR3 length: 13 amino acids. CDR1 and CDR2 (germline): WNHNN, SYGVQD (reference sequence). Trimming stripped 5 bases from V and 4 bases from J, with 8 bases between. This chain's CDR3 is CASSLAGTGELFF. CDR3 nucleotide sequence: TGCGCCAGCAGTTTGGCGGGCACCGGGGAGCTGTTTTTT.

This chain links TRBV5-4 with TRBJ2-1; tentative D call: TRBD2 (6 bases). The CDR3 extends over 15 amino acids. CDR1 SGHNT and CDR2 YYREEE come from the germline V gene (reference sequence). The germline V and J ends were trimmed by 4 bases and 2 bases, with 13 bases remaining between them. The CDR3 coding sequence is TGTGCCAGCAGCCATGGCGGGGTGGCCTACAATGAGCAGTTCTTC. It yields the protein CASSHGGVAYNEQFF.

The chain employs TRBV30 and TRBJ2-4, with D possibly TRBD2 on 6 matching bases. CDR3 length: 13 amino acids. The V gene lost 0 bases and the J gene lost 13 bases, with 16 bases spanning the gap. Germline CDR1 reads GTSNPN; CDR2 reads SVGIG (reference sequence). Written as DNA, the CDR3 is TGTGCCTGGAGTGTACGGGGCGGGGTGGTCCAGTACTTC. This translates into CAWSVRGGVVQYF.

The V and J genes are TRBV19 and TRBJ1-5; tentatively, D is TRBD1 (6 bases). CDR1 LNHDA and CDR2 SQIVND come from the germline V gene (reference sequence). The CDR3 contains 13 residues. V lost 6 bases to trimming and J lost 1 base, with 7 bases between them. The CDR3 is CASRDRSNQPQHF. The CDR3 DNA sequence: TGTGCCAGTAGGGACAGAAGCAATCAGCCCCAGCATTTT.

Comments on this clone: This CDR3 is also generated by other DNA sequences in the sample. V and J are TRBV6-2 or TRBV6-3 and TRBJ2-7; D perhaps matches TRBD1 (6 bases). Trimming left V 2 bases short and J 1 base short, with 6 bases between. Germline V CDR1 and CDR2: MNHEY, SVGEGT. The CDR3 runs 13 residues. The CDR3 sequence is CASSYDRSYEQYF. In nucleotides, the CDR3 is TGTGCCAGCAGTTACGACAGGTCCTACGAGCAGTACTTC.

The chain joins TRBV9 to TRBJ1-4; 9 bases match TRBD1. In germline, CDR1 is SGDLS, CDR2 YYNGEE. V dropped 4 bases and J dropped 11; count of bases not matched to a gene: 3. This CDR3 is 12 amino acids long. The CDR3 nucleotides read TGTGCCAGCAGCCCAGGACAGGGGAAACTGTTTTTT. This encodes CASSPGQGKLFF.

This CDR3 is CASSNRVGYTF. CDR3 nucleotide sequence: TGTGCCAGCAGCAACCGGGTGGGCTACACCTTC. The V and J genes are TRBV11-2 and TRBJ1-2; no clear D. The CDR3 runs 11 residues. Trimming took off 5 bases at V and 8 bases at J, with 9 bases between the two ends. Germline V CDR1 and CDR2: SGHAT, FQNNGV.

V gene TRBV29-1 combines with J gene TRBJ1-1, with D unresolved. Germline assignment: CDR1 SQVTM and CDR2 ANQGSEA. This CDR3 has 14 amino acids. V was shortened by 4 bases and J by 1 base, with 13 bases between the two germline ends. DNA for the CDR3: TGCAGCGTTGGGACTGGGTATGGGAACACTGAAGCTTTCTTT. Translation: CSVGTGYGNTEAFF.

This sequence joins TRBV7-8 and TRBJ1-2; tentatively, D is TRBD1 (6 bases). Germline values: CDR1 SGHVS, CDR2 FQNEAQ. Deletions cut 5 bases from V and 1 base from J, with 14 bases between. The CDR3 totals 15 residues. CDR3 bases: TGTGCCAGCAGCCTCGGGGGGGGCCGTAACTATGGCTACACCTTC. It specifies CASSLGGGRNYGYTF.

CDR3 residues: CASSSPQMGQGSSYEQYF. The CDR3, as DNA: TGCGCCAGCAGCTCGCCACAAATGGGCCAGGGCAGCTCCTACGAGCAGTACTTC. This rearrangement joins TRBV5-1 to TRBJ2-7, with D perhaps matching TRBD1 (5 bases). The germline CDR1 and CDR2 sequences are SGHRS and YFSETQ. CDR3 length equals 18 residues. Deletions cut 3 bases from V and 0 bases from J, with 22 bases between.

The CDR3 DNA is TGTGCCAGCAGTTTTGGGGACAGGGGTTACGAGCAGTACTTC. This encodes CASSFGDRGYEQYF. V and J are TRBV27 and TRBJ2-7; 10 positions match TRBD1. Germline lookup yields CDR1 MNHEY and CDR2 SMNVEV (reference sequence). The CDR3 is made up of 14 amino acids. Losses at the gene ends were 3 bases for V and 4 bases for J; bases not matched to a gene: 3.

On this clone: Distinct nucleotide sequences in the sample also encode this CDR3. The DNA of the CDR3 is TGTGCCAGCAGTTACTCTCAGGGAAATGAGCAGTTCTTC. This encodes CASSYSQGNEQFF. This sequence joins TRBV6-5 and TRBJ2-1, with D perhaps matching TRBD1 (5 bases). Germline V gene lookup returns CDR1 MNHEY and CDR2 SVGAGI. V lost 0 bases, J lost 7 bases, and 7 bases lay in between. The CDR3 is 13 amino acids.

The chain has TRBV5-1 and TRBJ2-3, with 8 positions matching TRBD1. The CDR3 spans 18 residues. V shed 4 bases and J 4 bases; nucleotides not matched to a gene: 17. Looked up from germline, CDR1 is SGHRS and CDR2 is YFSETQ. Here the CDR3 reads CASSRLGPTDREADTQYF. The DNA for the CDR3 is TGCGCCAGCAGCCGTCTAGGGCCCACGGACAGGGAAGCAGATACGCAGTATTTT.

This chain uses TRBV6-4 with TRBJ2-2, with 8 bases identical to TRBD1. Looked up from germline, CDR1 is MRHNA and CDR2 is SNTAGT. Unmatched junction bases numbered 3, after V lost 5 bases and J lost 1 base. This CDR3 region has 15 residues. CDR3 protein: CASSPTGENTGELFF. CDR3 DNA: TGTGCCAGCAGTCCGACAGGGGAGAACACCGGGGAGCTGTTTTTT.

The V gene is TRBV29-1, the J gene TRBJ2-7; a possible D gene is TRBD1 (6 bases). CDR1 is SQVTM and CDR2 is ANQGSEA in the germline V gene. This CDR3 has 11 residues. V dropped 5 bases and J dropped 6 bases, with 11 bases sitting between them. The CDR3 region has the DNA TGCAGCGTTCCCAGGGGTTCCGAGCAGTACTTC. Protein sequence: CSVPRGSEQYF.

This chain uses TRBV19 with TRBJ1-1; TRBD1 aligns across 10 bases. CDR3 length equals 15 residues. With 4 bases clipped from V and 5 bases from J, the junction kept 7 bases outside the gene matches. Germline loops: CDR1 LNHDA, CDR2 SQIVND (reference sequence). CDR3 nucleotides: TGTGCCAGTAGTACAAGACAGGGGGCGAGGACTGAAGCTTTCTTT. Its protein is CASSTRQGARTEAFF.

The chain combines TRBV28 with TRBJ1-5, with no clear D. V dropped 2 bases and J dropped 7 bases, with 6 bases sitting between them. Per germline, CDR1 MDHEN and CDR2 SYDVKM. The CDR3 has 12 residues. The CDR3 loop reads CASSLVGQPQHF. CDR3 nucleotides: TGTGCCAGCAGTTTAGTTGGCCAGCCCCAGCATTTT.

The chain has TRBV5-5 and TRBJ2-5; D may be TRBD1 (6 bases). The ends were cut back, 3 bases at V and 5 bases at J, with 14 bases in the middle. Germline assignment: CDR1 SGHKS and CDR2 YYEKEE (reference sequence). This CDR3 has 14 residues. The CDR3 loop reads CASSSGQSLETQYF. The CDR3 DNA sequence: TGTGCCAGCAGCTCCGGACAGTCTTTGGAGACCCAGTACTTC.

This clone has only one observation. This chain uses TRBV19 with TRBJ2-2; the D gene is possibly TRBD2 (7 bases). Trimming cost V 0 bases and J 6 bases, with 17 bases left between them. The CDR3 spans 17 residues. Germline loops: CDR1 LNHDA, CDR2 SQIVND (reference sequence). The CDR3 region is CASSIDRGGGPPGELFF. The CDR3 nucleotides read TGTGCCAGTAGTATAGATCGAGGGGGAGGGCCCCCCGGGGAGCTGTTTTTT.

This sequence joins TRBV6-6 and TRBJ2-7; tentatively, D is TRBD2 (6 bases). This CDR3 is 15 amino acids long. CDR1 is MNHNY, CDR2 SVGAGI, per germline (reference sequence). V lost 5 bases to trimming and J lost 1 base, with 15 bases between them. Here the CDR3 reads CASSPSPSESYEQYF. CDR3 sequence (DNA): TGTGCCAGCAGTCCCTCCCCTAGCGAGTCCTACGAGCAGTACTTC.

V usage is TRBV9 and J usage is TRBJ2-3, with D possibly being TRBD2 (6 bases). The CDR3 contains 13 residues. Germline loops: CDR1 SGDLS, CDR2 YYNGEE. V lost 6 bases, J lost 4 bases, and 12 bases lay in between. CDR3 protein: CASNPGSADTQYF. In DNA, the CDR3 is TGTGCCAGCAATCCCGGGAGCGCAGATACGCAGTATTTT.